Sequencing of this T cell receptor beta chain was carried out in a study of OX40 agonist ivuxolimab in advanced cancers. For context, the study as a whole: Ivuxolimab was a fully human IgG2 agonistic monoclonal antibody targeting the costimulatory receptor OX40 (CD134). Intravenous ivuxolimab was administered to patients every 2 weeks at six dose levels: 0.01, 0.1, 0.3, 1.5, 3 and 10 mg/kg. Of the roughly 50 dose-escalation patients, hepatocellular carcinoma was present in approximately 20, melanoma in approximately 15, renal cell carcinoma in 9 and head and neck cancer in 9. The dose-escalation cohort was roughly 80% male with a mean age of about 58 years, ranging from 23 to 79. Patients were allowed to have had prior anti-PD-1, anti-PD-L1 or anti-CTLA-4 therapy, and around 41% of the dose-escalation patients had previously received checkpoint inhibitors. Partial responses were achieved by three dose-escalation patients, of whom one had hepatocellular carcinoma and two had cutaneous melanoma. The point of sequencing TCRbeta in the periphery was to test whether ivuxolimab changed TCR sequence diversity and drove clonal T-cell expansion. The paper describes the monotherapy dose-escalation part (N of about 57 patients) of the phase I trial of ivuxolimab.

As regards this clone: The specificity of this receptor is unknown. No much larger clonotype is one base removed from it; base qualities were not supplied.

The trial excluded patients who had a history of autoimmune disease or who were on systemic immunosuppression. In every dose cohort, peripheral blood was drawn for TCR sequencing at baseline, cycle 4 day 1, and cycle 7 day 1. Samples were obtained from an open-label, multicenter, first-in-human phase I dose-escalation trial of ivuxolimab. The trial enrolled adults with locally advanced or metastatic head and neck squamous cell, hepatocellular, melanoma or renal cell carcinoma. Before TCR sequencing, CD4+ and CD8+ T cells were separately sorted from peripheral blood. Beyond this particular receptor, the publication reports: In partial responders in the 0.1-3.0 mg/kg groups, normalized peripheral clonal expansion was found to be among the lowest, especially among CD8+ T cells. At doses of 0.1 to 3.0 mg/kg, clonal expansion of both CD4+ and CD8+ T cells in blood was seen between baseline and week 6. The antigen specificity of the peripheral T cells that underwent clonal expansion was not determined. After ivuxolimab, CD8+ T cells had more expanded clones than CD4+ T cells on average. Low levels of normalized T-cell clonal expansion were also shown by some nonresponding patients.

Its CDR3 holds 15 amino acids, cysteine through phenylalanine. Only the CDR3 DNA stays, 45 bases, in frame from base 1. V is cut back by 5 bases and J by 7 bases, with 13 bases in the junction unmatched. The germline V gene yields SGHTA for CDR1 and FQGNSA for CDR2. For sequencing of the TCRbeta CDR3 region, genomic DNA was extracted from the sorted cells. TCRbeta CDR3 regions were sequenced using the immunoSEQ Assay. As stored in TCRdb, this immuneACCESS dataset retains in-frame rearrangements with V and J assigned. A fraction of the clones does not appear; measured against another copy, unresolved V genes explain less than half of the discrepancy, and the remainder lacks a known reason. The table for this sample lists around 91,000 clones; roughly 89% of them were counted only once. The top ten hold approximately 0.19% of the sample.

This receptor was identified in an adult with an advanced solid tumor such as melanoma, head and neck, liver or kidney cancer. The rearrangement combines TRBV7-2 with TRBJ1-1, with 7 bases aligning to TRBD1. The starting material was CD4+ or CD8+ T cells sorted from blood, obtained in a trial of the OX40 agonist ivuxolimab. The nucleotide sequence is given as TGTGCCAGCAGCCTCGGAGGCGGATGGGACAGTGAAGCTTTCTTT. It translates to CASSLGGGWDSEAFF.